This T cell receptor (beta chain) was sequenced for a study of cytomegalovirus exposure and HLA in healthy donors. Those who donated were healthy bone marrow donors. Turning to this clone: The antigen is undetermined.

This PCR relied on a set of 60 Vbeta primers and 13 Jbeta primers. Repertoires were generated with immunoSEQ multiplex PCR, while TCRdb's copy carries only in-frame clones and drops some. The data hold 200,000 to 250,000 clones, with 80% to 90% observed a single time. Findings of the study overall: Most TCR sequences were rare, but some public TCRs occurred in many donors. Reportedly, cytomegalovirus status was diagnosed with high sensitivity and specificity.

The sequenced sample consisted of PBMCs. This receptor was taken from a woman younger than 35 in good health and CMV-seronegative.

The CDR3 here is CASSLGTNYNEQFF. CDR3 coding DNA: TGTGCCAGCAGTTTAGGGACAAACTACAATGAGCAGTTCTTC. The chain uses TRBV27 and TRBJ2-1, with D perhaps TRBD1 (6 bases). Trimming shortened V by 2 bases and J by 3 bases, and 8 bases separated the two germline ends. Per germline, CDR1 MNHEY and CDR2 SMNVEV (reference sequence). This CDR3 comprises 14 residues.